A selection of T cell receptor beta chains follows, all from one sample in a study of neurological immune-mediated disorders. A single record per CDR3 protein comes from TCRdb applying MiXCR to the 5' RACE reads. The sample has some 25,000 distinct CDR3 sequences; 5.5% to 8% are singletons. The specimen sequenced was PBMCs. The receptors stem from a woman between 35 and 50 years old in good health. Each CDR3 is given with its conserved first and last residue. The D gene is left open where the match is weak. Clone size is shown for a subset of rows, as once, few, many or a class of expanded clone.

V,size,J,D,DNA,CDR3
TRBV7-9,NA,TRBJ2-3,NA,TGTGCCAGCAGCTTTGTTGCCAGTAGCACAGATACGCAGTATTTT,CASSFVASSTDTQYF
TRBV4-2,few,TRBJ2-3,NA,TGTGCCAGCAGCCCCTCCGGGGTCACAGATACGCAGTATTTT,CASSPSGVTDTQYF
TRBV7-2,many,TRBJ2-1,NA,TGTGCCAGCAGCTCCTCTCGCGGAAAGTACAATGAGCAGTTCTTC,CASSSSRGKYNEQFF
TRBV10-3,many,TRBJ2-7,NA,TGTGCCATCAGTGATGGTCTTAACTACGAGCAGTACTTC,CAISDGLNYEQYF
TRBV7-2,many,TRBJ1-2,TRBD1,TGTGCCAGCAGCTTAGGAATTGTAGGGGGCAATGGCTACACCTTC,CASSLGIVGGNGYTF
TRBV7-2,many,TRBJ2-7,TRBD2,TGTGCCAGCAGCTTGAAGGGCCTAGCGGGGGGATACGAGCAGTACTTC,CASSLKGLAGGYEQYF
TRBV5-1,many,TRBJ2-2,NA,TGCGCCAGCAGCTTTCAGGGCACCGGGGAGCTGTTTTTT,CASSFQGTGELFF
TRBV20-1,many,TRBJ2-1,TRBD2,TGCAGTGCTAGGTGGGCGGGAGTAGCAAATGAGCAGTTCTTC,CSARWAGVANEQFF
TRBV20-1,many,TRBJ2-7,NA,TGCAGTGCTAGCGAGGAGCGGACCCTGTCTACGCAGTACTTC,CSASEERTLSTQYF
TRBV5-6,many,TRBJ2-1,NA,TGTGCCAGCGGGGCCACATGGCAGGAGGATGAGCAGTTCTTC,CASGATWQEDEQFF
TRBV3-1,many,TRBJ2-1,NA,TGTGCCAGCAGCCAAGATCTGTGGGCGACCTCCTACAATGAGCAGTTCTTC,CASSQDLWATSYNEQFF
TRBV5-1,many,TRBJ2-7,TRBD2,TGCGCCAGCAGCAGCGGACTAGCGGGAGGCTACGAGCAGTACTTC,CASSSGLAGGYEQYF
TRBV29-1,many,TRBJ2-2,TRBD1,TGCAGCGTAGCCGGACAGGGGGTCGCCGGGGAGCTGTTTTTT,CSVAGQGVAGELFF
TRBV24-1,NA,TRBJ2-7,TRBD2,TGTGCCACCAGTGATTCAGCCCGGACTAGCGGGAGGGTCTACGAGCAGTACTTC,CATSDSARTSGRVYEQYF
TRBV4-1,many,TRBJ2-2,NA,TGCGCCAGCAGCCAAGCCCCTAGTATTGGGGAGCTGTTTTTT,CASSQAPSIGELFF
TRBV29-1,many,TRBJ2-4,NA,TGCAGCGTTGCCGAGGCCCCGGGAAACATTCAGTACTTC,CSVAEAPGNIQYF
TRBV20-1,many,TRBJ2-3,TRBD2,TGCAGTGCTCCAAGCGGGAGGGGCACAGATACGCAGTATTTT,CSAPSGRGTDTQYF
TRBV5-5,many,TRBJ2-1,NA,TGTGCCAGCAGCCATGCCCGTCCCTACAATGAGCAGTTCTTC,CASSHARPYNEQFF
TRBV3-1,many,TRBJ1-5,TRBD1,TGTGCCAGCAGCCAAGACGGGACAGGAAATCAGCCCCAGCATTTT,CASSQDGTGNQPQHF
TRBV5-1,many,TRBJ1-2,NA,TGCGCCAGCAGCCGGAACGACGCAAGGGACATCTGGGGGAACTATGGCTACACCTTC,CASSRNDARDIWGNYGYTF
TRBV29-1,many,TRBJ1-2,TRBD1,TGCAGCGTTGAAGTTAGGACAGGGGTAGGCTACACCTTC,CSVEVRTGVGYTF
TRBV20-1,once,TRBJ1-1,NA,TGCAGTAAACGAGGGTTGAACACTGAAGCTTTCTTT,CSKRGLNTEAFF
TRBV20-1,many,TRBJ2-1,TRBD2,TGCAGTGCTAGACGAGCAGGCGGCGTAGCGGGAATTGTATACAATGAGCAGTTCTTC,CSARRAGGVAGIVYNEQFF
TRBV20-1,many,TRBJ1-2,NA,TGCAGTGCTAGCCCACCTGGGGGCGATGGCTACACCTTC,CSASPPGGDGYTF
TRBV20-1,many,TRBJ2-5,NA,TGCAGTGCTCCCAAGGGTAGCGGACAAGAGACCCAGTACTTC,CSAPKGSGQETQYF
TRBV11-2,many,TRBJ1-6,NA,TGTGCCAGCAGCTTAGGTACCAGAAATTCACCCCTCCACTTT,CASSLGTRNSPLHF
TRBV5-6,many,TRBJ2-7,TRBD2,TGTGCCAGCAGCTCGGATGGGGGGGAGGACGAGCAGTACTTC,CASSSDGGEDEQYF
TRBV6-2/TRBV6-3,many,TRBJ1-5,TRBD1,TGTGCCAGCAGTTTACAGGGGGCGTTTCAGCCCCAGCATTTT,CASSLQGAFQPQHF
TRBV28,many,TRBJ2-7,TRBD1,TGTGCCAGCAGTGGGGGACAGGGTGACGAGCAGTACTTC,CASSGGQGDEQYF
TRBV18,many,TRBJ2-7,NA,TGTGCCAGCTCACCATTACAGAACTACGAGCAGTACTTC,CASSPLQNYEQYF
TRBV5-1,many,TRBJ2-3,NA,TGCGCCAGCAGCTTGGCGGAAACTAGTTTTACAGATACGCAGTATTTT,CASSLAETSFTDTQYF
TRBV20-1,many,TRBJ2-3,NA,TGCAGTGCTAGGACCCGCGGAAGCACAGATACGCAGTATTTT,CSARTRGSTDTQYF
TRBV19,few,TRBJ1-2,NA,TGTGCCAGTACCAATTGGGGGACGGATGGCTACACCTTC,CASTNWGTDGYTF
TRBV15,many,TRBJ2-2,NA,TGTGCCACCAGCAGAGGAAACTCGAACACCGGGGAGCTGTTTTTT,CATSRGNSNTGELFF
TRBV5-1,many,TRBJ2-1,TRBD2,TGCGCCAGCAGCTTGGAAGGCGGGAGCTACAATGAGCAGTTCTTC,CASSLEGGSYNEQFF
TRBV24-1,many,TRBJ2-7,NA,TGTGCCACCAGTGACTTAATCTCATACGAGCAGTACTTC,CATSDLISYEQYF
TRBV7-7,NA,TRBJ2-5,TRBD2,TGTGCTACTAAGGGCGGGAGGGAGTACTTC,CATKGGREYF
TRBV27,many,TRBJ2-1,TRBD2,TGTGCCAGCAGACCTGGACTAGCGGGAGGGCTCGCCTACAATGAGCAGTTCTTC,CASRPGLAGGLAYNEQFF
TRBV5-4,many,TRBJ2-1,NA,TGTGCCAGCAGCTGGAAGGGTGTAGGGTCCTACAATGAGCAGTTCTTC,CASSWKGVGSYNEQFF